The 7 T cell receptor beta chains reported below all come from one sample, sequenced in a study of blood T cell repertoires in COVID-19. The assay was immunoSEQ multiplex PCR, and TCRdb's table has in-frame clones only and misses some. The data hold approximately 210,000 clones, with about 90% observed a single time. The sample comprised peripheral blood. The receptor set was obtained from a middle-aged man with active or convalescent COVID-19.

The chain joins TRBV3-1 (or the pseudogene TRBV3-2) to TRBJ1-5; D perhaps matches TRBD1 (6 bases). V was cut by 1 base and J by 6 bases, with 13 bases left in between. CDR1 and CDR2 (germline): LGHDT, YNNKEL (reference sequence). The CDR3 extends over 15 amino acids. The CDR3 sequence: CASSQGGGGFQPQHF. CDR3 sequence (DNA): TGTGCCAGCAGCCAAGGGGGAGGGGGGTTTCAGCCCCAGCATTTT.

This clone was observed a single time. This rearrangement joins TRBV30 to TRBJ1-1; no definite D call. Trimming stripped 1 base from V and 0 bases from J, with 6 bases between. From germline, CDR1 is GTSNPN and CDR2 SVGIG (reference sequence). The CDR3 extends over 13 amino acids. CDR3 region: CAWSDILNTEAFF. CDR3 DNA: TGTGCCTGGAGTGACATACTGAACACTGAAGCTTTCTTT.

V and J are TRBV10-1 and TRBJ2-2, with a weak D call TRBD2 (7 bases). CDR3 size: 15 residues. V lost 6 bases to trimming and J lost 6 bases, with 17 bases between them. Germline assignment: CDR1 WNHNN and CDR2 SYGVQD (reference sequence). CDR3: CASSVEGGQAGELFF. The CDR3 region has the DNA TGCGCCAGCAGCGTCGAGGGGGGGCAGGCCGGGGAGCTGTTTTTT.

The V and J genes are TRBV5-6 and TRBJ2-1, with 10 bases fitting TRBD1. The CDR3 consists of 15 residues. V lost 4 bases, J lost 5 bases, and 6 bases stayed unmatched. Germline values: CDR1 SGHDT, CDR2 YYEEEE. CDR3 amino acids: CASSLLGQGNNEQFF. The CDR3 DNA sequence: TGTGCCAGCAGCCTGTTGGGACAGGGGAACAATGAGCAGTTCTTC.

This clone was seen once. This chain connects TRBV18 to TRBJ2-1; the match to TRBD2 covers 9 bases. Germline CDR1 KGHSH, CDR2 LQKENI. This CDR3 comprises 18 residues. V gave up 2 bases and J gave up 4 bases; unmatched junction bases: 12. CDR3 residues: CASSPLLPSGMTYNEQFF. The DNA of the CDR3 is TGTGCCAGCTCACCATTATTGCCTAGCGGGATGACATACAATGAGCAGTTCTTC.

Only one count was recorded for this clone. V is TRBV15 and J is TRBJ2-3; 8 nucleotides line up with TRBD2. Germline loops: CDR1 LNHNV, CDR2 YYDKDF (reference sequence). Losses at the gene ends were 0 bases for V and 1 base for J; bases not matched to a gene: 3. The CDR3 length is 16 residues. DNA of the CDR3: TGTGCCACCAGCAGAGAAGCGGGAGTGGGCACAGATACGCAGTATTTT. Protein sequence: CATSREAGVGTDTQYF.

The chain employs TRBV30 and TRBJ1-4; TRBD1 aligns across 8 bases. The germline gives CDR1 GTSNPN, CDR2 SVGIG (reference sequence). The CDR3 totals 14 residues. The trim removed 2 bases at V and 8 bases at J, leaving 7 bases unmatched. CDR3 region: CAWSPDRVEEKLFF. DNA of the CDR3: TGTGCCTGGAGTCCGGACAGGGTAGAAGAAAAACTGTTTTTT. Looking up the rest from reference TRBV30 and TRBJ1-4 gives the full variable domain: SQTIHQWPATLVQPVGSPLSLECTVEGTSNPNLYWYRQAAGRGLQLLFYSVGIGQISSEVPQNLSASRPQDRQFILSSKKLLLSDSGFYLCAWSPDRVEEKLFFGSGTQLSVL.